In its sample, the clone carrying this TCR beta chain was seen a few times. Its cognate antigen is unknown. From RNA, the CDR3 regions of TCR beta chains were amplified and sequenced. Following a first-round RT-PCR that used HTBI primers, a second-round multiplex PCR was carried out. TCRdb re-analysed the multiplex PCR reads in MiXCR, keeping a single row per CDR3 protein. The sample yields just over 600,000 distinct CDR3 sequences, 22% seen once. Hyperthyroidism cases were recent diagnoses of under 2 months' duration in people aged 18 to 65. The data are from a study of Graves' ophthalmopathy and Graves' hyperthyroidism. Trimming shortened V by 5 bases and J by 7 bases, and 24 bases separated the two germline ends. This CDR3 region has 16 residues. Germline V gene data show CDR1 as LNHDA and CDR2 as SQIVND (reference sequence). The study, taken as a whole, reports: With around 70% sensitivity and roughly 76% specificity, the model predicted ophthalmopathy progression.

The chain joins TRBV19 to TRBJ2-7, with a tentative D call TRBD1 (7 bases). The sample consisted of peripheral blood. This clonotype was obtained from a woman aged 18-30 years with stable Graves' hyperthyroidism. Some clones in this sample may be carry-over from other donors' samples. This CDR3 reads CASSPWVGGGMREQYF. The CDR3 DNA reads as TGTGCCAGTAGTCCCTGGGTTGGAGGGGGCATGAGAGAGCAGTACTTC.